The 28 T cell receptor beta chains below were found in one sample sequenced in a study of blood T cells in healthy people across ages. Together with a sample-barcoded 5' primer, a J-beta primer mix was included in a second PCR lasting about 6 to 11 cycles. Using its own MiXCR run on the 5' RACE reads, TCRdb lists one record per CDR3 protein. This table has 1.5 million or so distinct CDR3 sequences, about 42% appearing once. The sample comprised blood. Source of these receptors: a woman between 18 and 29 years old in good health.

As regards this clonotype: A read error may account for a junction end that differs from germline. The rearrangement uses TRBV7-7 and TRBJ2-1; 7 bases align to TRBD1. Germline-derived CDR1 and CDR2 are SSHAT and FNYEAQ (reference sequence). There are 15 residues in the CDR3. The CDR3 sequence is CASSLPRGRTNEQFF. Written as DNA, the CDR3 is TGTGCTAGCAGCTTACCTAGGGGGCGGACCAATGAGCAGTTCTTC.

The chain has TRBV27 and TRBJ2-1, with TRBD1 matching over 8 bases. CDR3 size: 16 residues. J was trimmed by 4 bases and V by 4 bases; bases with no gene match: 9. Germline CDR1 and CDR2: MNHEY and SMNVEV (reference sequence). The CDR3 reads CASSSPLRDRYNEQFF. CDR3 DNA sequence: TGTGCCAGCAGTTCTCCCCTCCGGGACAGGTACAATGAGCAGTTCTTC.

The rearrangement links TRBV6-5 to TRBJ1-4, with a possible D match to TRBD1 (6 bases). In germline, CDR1 is MNHEY, CDR2 SVGAGI. Trimming took off 5 bases at V and 6 bases at J, with 16 bases between the two ends. This CDR3 comprises 15 residues. The CDR3 region has the DNA TGTGCCAGCAGTGGCTGGACAGTAGGTGATGAAAAACTGTTTTTT. Translating gives CASSGWTVGDEKLFF.

The genes are TRBV6-1 and TRBJ2-1, with TRBD2 identical over 10 bases. Germline V gene data show CDR1 as MNHNS and CDR2 as SASEGT. The trim removed 1 base at V and 6 bases at J, leaving 0 bases unmatched. The CDR3 has 14 residues. Written as DNA, the CDR3 is TGTGCCAGCAGTGAAGTAGCGGGGGGCAATGAGCAGTTCTTC. This codes for CASSEVAGGNEQFF.

In this sample, this clonotype turned up a few times. The chain has TRBV6-2 or TRBV6-3 and TRBJ2-3; D is possibly TRBD1 (5 bases). Trimming pared 4 bases from V and 2 bases from J, leaving 10 bases between. In germline, CDR1 is MNHEY, CDR2 SVGEGT. The CDR3 has 14 amino acids. The CDR3: CASSFGRDTDTQYF. The CDR3 region has the DNA TGTGCCAGCAGTTTCGGCAGGGACACAGATACGCAGTATTTT.

The chain uses TRBV7-2 and TRBJ2-3; 11 positions agree with TRBD2. Germline V gene sequence: CDR1 SGHTA, CDR2 FQGNSA. V shed 6 bases, J shed 7 bases, and the junction held 6 bases outside the gene matches. The length of the CDR3 is 14 residues. The CDR3 reads CASRLAGAVNTQYF. CDR3 nucleotide sequence: TGTGCCAGCAGACTAGCGGGGGCCGTGAATACGCAGTATTTT.

The gene calls are TRBV5-1 and TRBJ2-4, with 12 bases fitting TRBD2. Looked up from germline, CDR1 is SGHRS and CDR2 is YFSETQ. The J segment lost 7 bases and the V segment lost 4 bases, leaving 9 bases of the junction unmatched. The CDR3 runs 16 residues. The CDR3, as DNA: TGCGCCAGCAGCGTGACTAGCGGGAGCTTCGTGAACATTCAGTACTTC. Amino acids: CASSVTSGSFVNIQYF.

This clonotype occurred a few times. This chain uses TRBV5-1 with TRBJ1-2; 7 nucleotides line up with TRBD1. Germline V CDR1 and CDR2: SGHRS, YFSETQ. This CDR3 spans 19 amino acids. The V segment lost 1 base and the J segment 7 bases; nucleotides outside the gene matches: 22. CDR3 in amino acids: CASSLRALRDSFSVSGYTF. In DNA, the CDR3 is TGCGCCAGCAGCTTGAGGGCACTCCGGGACAGCTTCTCCGTCTCTGGCTACACCTTC.

This clonotype was seen a single time. The V call is TRBV20-1, the J call TRBJ2-5; 11 nucleotides agree with TRBD2. Germline CDR1 reads DFQATT; CDR2 reads SNEGSKA (reference sequence). CDR3 length: 15 residues. The ends lost 4 bases at V and 11 bases at J; junction bases unmatched: 15. CDR3 loop: CSATGTSGAYNEQYF. CDR3 nucleotide sequence: TGCAGTGCTACCGGGACTAGCGGTGCCTACAATGAGCAGTACTTC.

The chain is built from TRBV21-1 and TRBJ2-1; TRBD2, as called in the table, went unchecked against the DNA. TRBV21-1 is described as a pseudogene. The CDR3 has 19 residues. CDR3 DNA sequence: TGTGCCAGCAGCACAACGAGAGAGCGGGAGGACCCATTTTACAATGAGCAGTTCTTC. Protein product: CASSTTREREDPFYNEQFF.

Here the CDR3 reads CSARDGASLSNEQYF. In DNA form, the CDR3 reads TGCAGTGCTAGAGATGGAGCTAGCCTTTCCAACGAGCAGTACTTC. The V gene is TRBV20-1, the J gene TRBJ2-7, with a possible D match to TRBD2 (5 bases). The germline gives CDR1 DFQATT, CDR2 SNEGSKA (reference sequence). The CDR3 has 15 residues. V lost 0 bases and J 5 bases, leaving 17 bases between the germline ends.

The chain is built from TRBV4-1 and TRBJ1-4; no clear D gene. CDR3 length: 16 amino acids. Trimming took 4 bases from V and 4 from J, leaving 16 bases between them. The germline V gene encodes CDR1 MGHRA and CDR2 YSYEKL. CDR3 DNA: TGCGCCAGCAGCCGAACGGCAGGCAACCTTAATGAAAAACTGTTTTTT. Its translation: CASSRTAGNLNEKLFF.

The CDR3 protein is CSARDTASGDYNEQFF. The DNA for the CDR3 is TGCAGTGCTAGAGATACGGCTAGCGGGGACTACAATGAGCAGTTCTTC. The chain links TRBV20-1 to TRBJ2-1; 9 bases are a match to TRBD2. Germline CDR1 reads DFQATT; CDR2 reads SNEGSKA (reference sequence). CDR3 size: 16 residues. Unmatched junction bases numbered 6, after V lost 0 bases and J lost 3 bases.

The chain couples TRBV7-9 to TRBJ2-7, with D possibly called TRBD1 or TRBD2 (5 bases each). The V end lost 3 bases, the J end lost 8 bases, and 11 bases lay between the germline ends. This CDR3 is 12 amino acids long. Per germline, CDR1 SEHNR and CDR2 FQNEAQ (reference sequence). The CDR3 DNA follows: TGTGCCAGCAGCTTTTCCGAGGGGAAGCAGTACTTC. Residues: CASSFSEGKQYF.

The chain carries TRBV21-1 and TRBJ1-2. TRBV21-1 is given as a pseudogene. This CDR3 comprises 14 residues. In nucleotides, the CDR3 is TGTGCCAGCAGCAAAGGTGTAAGACGCTATGGCTACACCTTC. Translated, it gives CASSKGVRRYGYTF.

In this sample, this clonotype turned up a few times. This sequence joins TRBV18 and TRBJ1-2; 8 nucleotides line up with TRBD1. This CDR3 spans 15 amino acids. V shed 5 bases and J 2 bases; nucleotides not matched to a gene: 7. Germline CDR1 and CDR2: KGHSH and LQKENI. CDR3 protein: CASSTGQGRNYGYTF. CDR3 coding DNA: TGTGCCAGCTCAACCGGACAGGGAAGAAACTATGGCTACACCTTC.

This clonotype appeared many times. This rearrangement joins TRBV10-3 to TRBJ2-7; D is uncertain. The V end was cut by 0 bases, the J end by 5 bases, with 8 bases between. CDR3 length equals 13 residues. The germline gives CDR1 ENHRY, CDR2 SYGVKD. The CDR3, as DNA: TGTGCCATCAGTGAGTCGGCCGTGGACGAGCAGTACTTC. Encoded protein: CAISESAVDEQYF.

The gene calls are TRBV13 and TRBJ2-3, with 9 nucleotides matching TRBD2. Trimming took 5 bases from V and 3 from J; bases not matched to a gene: 12. Looked up from germline, CDR1 is PRHDT and CDR2 is FYEKMQ (reference sequence). This CDR3 spans 17 amino acids. The CDR3 DNA sequence: TGTGCCAGCAGCGGCGGCGGGGGGGCGCAGTATACAGATACGCAGTATTTT. Amino acids: CASSGGGGAQYTDTQYF.

V gene TRBV9 combines with J gene TRBJ2-1; D is undetermined. The CDR3 length is 15 residues. Germline values: CDR1 SGDLS, CDR2 YYNGEE. V gave up 1 base and J gave up 1 base, with 9 bases separating them. The CDR3: CASSVNFPSYNEQFF. CDR3 coding DNA: TGTGCCAGCAGCGTAAACTTTCCTTCCTACAATGAGCAGTTCTTC.

The rearrangement joins TRBV20-1 to TRBJ2-1; a possible D gene is TRBD1 (6 bases). Trimming took off 4 bases at V and 0 bases at J, with 10 bases between the two ends. The CDR3 extends over 14 amino acids. The germline V gene encodes CDR1 DFQATT and CDR2 SNEGSKA (reference sequence). CDR3 in amino acids: CSAIGQSSYNEQFF. Written as DNA, the CDR3 is TGCAGTGCTATCGGACAGAGCTCCTACAATGAGCAGTTCTTC.

The chain recombines TRBV27 with TRBJ1-2, with D uncertain. Germline V gives CDR1 MNHEY, CDR2 SMNVEV (reference sequence). V lost 6 bases to trimming and J lost 3 bases, with 17 bases between them. There are 15 residues in the CDR3. The CDR3 DNA follows: TGTGCCAGCAGGCCGGACTTCTCGGGCGACTATGGCTACACCTTC. It encodes CASRPDFSGDYGYTF.

V is TRBV5-1 and J is TRBJ2-7; D tentatively fits TRBD1 or TRBD2 (5 bases each). Germline CDR1 is SGHRS and CDR2 is YFSETQ. The CDR3 runs to 14 residues. The V and J ends lost 0 bases and 3 bases respectively, with 10 bases between them. In nucleotides, the CDR3 is TGCGCCAGCAGCTTGGCGGGACGGAACTACGAGCAGTACTTC. Translation gives CASSLAGRNYEQYF.

This clonotype was seen a few times. The chain recombines TRBV9 with TRBJ2-5; the match to TRBD2 covers 7 bases. This CDR3 region has 19 residues. V lost 4 bases, J lost 2 bases, and 20 bases stayed unmatched. The germline CDR1 and CDR2 sequences are SGDLS and YYNGEE. In DNA, the CDR3 is TGTGCCAGCAGCCCCAGCCAAACTCGGCGGGGGACCCTTCAAGAGACCCAGTACTTC. Translated, it gives CASSPSQTRRGTLQETQYF.

Of note for this clonotype: Since the CDR3 does not end with the conserved phenylalanine or tryptophan, this likely comes from a read error. The V call is TRBV20-1, the J call TRBJ1-1; D uncertain. V lost 3 bases and J 2 bases, leaving 13 bases between the germline ends. This CDR3 has 14 amino acids. The germline V gene encodes CDR1 DFQATT and CDR2 SNEGSKA (reference sequence). Written as DNA, the CDR3 is TGCAGTGCTAGGGGCCCCCGATCCAACACTGAAGCTTTCATT. Translated: CSARGPRSNTEAFI.

This chain uses TRBV12-5 with TRBJ2-3, with 7 bases aligning to TRBD2. The V segment lost 1 base and the J segment 1 base; nucleotides outside the gene matches: 20. CDR3 length: 21 residues. Germline values: CDR1 LGHNT, CDR2 FRNRAP. Here the CDR3 reads CASGLATEASPAGERTDTQYF. The CDR3 region has the DNA TGTGCTAGTGGTTTGGCCACGGAGGCTTCCCCGGCGGGAGAGCGCACAGATACGCAGTATTTT.

The chain is built from TRBV7-9 and TRBJ2-5; 7 nucleotides line up with TRBD2. The J call may be wrong; the DNA end is better matched by TRBJ2-7. Germline-derived CDR1 and CDR2 are SEHNR and FQNEAQ (reference sequence). CDR3 length: 13 residues. This CDR3 reads CASSSGLVGEQYF. CDR3 DNA: TGTGCCAGCAGCTCCGGACTAGTTGGCGAGCAGTACTTC.

This chain connects TRBV7-8 to TRBJ2-5; no clear D gene. The germline V gene has CDR1 SGHVS and CDR2 FQNEAQ. V was clipped by 3 bases and J by 1 base, with 12 bases between them. This CDR3 contains 15 residues. CDR3 coding DNA: TGTGCCAGCAGCTTCAGCTGGGGTCCCCAAGAGACCCAGTACTTC. Translating gives CASSFSWGPQETQYF. Full variable domain (remainder filled in from reference TRBV7-8 and TRBJ2-5): GAGVSQSPRYKVAKRGQDVALRCDPISGHVSLFWYQQALGQGPEFLTYFQNEAQLDKSGLPSDRFFAERPEGSVSTLKIQRTQQEDSAVYLCASSFSWGPQETQYFGPGTRLLVL.

This clonotype has just a few counts. The chain employs TRBV9 and TRBJ2-7; 7 bases line up with TRBD1. The CDR3 is 13 amino acids. V gave up 7 bases and J gave up 2 bases; unmatched junction bases: 6. Germline V gene data show CDR1 as SGDLS and CDR2 as YYNGEE. The CDR3 is CASGPQGTYEQYF. In DNA form, the CDR3 reads TGTGCCAGCGGACCACAGGGGACCTACGAGCAGTACTTC.